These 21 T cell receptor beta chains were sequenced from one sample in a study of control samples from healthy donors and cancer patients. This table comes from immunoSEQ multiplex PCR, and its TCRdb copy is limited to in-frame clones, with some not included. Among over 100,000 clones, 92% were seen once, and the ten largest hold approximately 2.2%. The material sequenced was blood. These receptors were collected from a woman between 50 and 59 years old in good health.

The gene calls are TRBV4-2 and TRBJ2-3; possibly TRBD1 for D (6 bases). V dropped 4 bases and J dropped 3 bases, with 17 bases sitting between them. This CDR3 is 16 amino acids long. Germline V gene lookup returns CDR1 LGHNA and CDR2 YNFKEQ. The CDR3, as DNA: TGTGCCAGCAGCCCCGCCGGGACAAAGGGGACAGATACGCAGTATTTT. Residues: CASSPAGTKGTDTQYF.

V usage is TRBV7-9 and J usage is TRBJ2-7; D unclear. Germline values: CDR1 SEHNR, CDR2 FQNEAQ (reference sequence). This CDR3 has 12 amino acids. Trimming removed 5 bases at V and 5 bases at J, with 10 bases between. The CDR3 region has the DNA TGTGCCAGCAGCCCCCTAGACCACGAGCAGTACTTC. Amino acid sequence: CASSPLDHEQYF. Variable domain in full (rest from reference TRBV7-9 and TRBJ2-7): DTGVSQNPRHKITKRGQNVTFRCDPISEHNRLYWYRQTLGQGPEFLTYFQNEAQLEKSRLLSDRFSAERPKGSFSTLEIQRTEQGDSAMYLCASSPLDHEQYFGPGTRLTVT.

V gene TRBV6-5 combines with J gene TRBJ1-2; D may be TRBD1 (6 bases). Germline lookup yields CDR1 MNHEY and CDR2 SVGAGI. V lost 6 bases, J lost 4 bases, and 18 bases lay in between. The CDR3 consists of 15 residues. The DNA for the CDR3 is TGTGCCAGCAGGTGGGCCAGGGGCGGTACCTATGGCTACACCTTC. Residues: CASRWARGGTYGYTF.

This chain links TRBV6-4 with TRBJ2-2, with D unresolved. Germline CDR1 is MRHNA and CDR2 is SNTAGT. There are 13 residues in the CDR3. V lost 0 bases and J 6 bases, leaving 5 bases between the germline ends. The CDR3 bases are TGTGCCAGCAGTGACTCTTCGGCCGGGGAGCTGTTTTTT. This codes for CASSDSSAGELFF.

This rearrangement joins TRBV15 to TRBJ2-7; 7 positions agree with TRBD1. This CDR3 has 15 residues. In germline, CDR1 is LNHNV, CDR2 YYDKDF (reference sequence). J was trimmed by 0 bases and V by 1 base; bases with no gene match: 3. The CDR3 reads CATSRATGLSYEQYF. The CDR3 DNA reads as TGTGCCACCAGCAGAGCGACAGGGCTCTCCTACGAGCAGTACTTC.

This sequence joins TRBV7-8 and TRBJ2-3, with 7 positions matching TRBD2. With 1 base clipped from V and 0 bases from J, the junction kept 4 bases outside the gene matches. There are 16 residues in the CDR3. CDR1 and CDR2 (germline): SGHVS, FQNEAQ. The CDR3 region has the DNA TGTGCCAGCAGCTTAGGGAGGCGGGGGAGCACAGATACGCAGTATTTT. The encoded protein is CASSLGRRGSTDTQYF.

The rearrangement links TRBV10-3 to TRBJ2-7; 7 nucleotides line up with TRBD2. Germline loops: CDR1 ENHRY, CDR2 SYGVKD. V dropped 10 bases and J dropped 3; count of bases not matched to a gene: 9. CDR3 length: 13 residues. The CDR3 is CASRRAGDYEQYF. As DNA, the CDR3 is TGTGCCAGCCGTCGGGCGGGGGACTACGAGCAGTACTTC.

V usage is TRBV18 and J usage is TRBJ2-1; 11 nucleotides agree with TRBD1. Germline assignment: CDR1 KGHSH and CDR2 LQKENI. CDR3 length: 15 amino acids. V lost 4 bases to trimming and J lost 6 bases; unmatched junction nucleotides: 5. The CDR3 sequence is CASSLGQGAGNEQFF. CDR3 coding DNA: TGTGCCAGCTCACTAGGACAGGGGGCAGGCAATGAGCAGTTCTTC.

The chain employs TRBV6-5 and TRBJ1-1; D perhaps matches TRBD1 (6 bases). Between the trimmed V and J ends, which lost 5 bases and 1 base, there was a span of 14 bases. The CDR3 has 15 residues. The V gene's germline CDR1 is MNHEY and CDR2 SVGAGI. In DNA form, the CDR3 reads TGTGCCAGCAGTATGGATAACAGGGCGAACACTGAAGCTTTCTTT. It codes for CASSMDNRANTEAFF.

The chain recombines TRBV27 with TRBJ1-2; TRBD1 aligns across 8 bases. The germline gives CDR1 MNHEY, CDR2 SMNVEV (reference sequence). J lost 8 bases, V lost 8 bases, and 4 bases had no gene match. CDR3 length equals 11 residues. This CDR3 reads CASQGADGYTF. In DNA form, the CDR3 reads TGTGCCAGCCAGGGGGCTGACGGCTACACCTTC.

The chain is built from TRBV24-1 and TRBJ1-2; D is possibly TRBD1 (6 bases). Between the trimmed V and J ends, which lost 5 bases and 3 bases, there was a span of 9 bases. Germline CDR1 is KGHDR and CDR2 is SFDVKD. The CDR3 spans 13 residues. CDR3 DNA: TGTGCCACCAGTGGGGCAGGGGACTATGGCTACACCTTC. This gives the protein CATSGAGDYGYTF.

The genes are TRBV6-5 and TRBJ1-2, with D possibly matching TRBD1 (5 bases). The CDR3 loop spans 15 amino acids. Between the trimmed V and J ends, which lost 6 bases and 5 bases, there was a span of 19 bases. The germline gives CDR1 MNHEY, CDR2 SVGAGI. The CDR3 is CASRLGQAGAYGYTF. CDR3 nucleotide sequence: TGTGCCAGCAGACTCGGACAAGCCGGAGCTTATGGCTACACCTTC.

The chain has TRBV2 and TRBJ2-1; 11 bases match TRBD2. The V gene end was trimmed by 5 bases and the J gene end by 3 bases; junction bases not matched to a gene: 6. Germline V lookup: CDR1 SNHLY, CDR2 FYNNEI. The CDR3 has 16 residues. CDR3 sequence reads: CASSPGLAGRYNEQFF. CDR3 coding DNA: TGTGCCAGCAGTCCAGGACTAGCGGGTCGCTACAATGAGCAGTTCTTC.

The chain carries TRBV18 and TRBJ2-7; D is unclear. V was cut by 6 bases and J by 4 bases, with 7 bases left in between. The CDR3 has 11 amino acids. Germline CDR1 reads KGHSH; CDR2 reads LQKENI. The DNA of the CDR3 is TGTGCCAGCTCCGGTACTTACGAGCAGTACTTC. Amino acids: CASSGTYEQYF.

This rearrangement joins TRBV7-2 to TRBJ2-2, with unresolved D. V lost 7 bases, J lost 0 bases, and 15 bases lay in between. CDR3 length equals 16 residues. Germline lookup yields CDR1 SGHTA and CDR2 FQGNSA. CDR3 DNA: TGTGCCAGCACAGTCCCGAATAAAGCGAACACCGGGGAGCTGTTTTTT. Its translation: CASTVPNKANTGELFF. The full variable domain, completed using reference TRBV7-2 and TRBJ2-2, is GAGVSQSPSNKVTEKGKDVELRCDPISGHTALYWYRQSLGQGLEFLIYFQGNSAPDKSGLPSDRFSAERTGGSVSTLTIQRTQQEDSAVYLCASTVPNKANTGELFFGEGSRLTVL.

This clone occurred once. CDR3 sequence reads: CASSPGRFNTGELFF. The CDR3 DNA reads TGTGCCAGCAGCCCGGGGAGATTTAACACCGGGGAGCTGTTTTTT. The genes are TRBV3-1 (or the pseudogene TRBV3-2) and TRBJ2-2, with a weak D call TRBD2 (5 bases). V was shortened by 4 bases and J by 2 bases, with 11 bases between the two germline ends. CDR1 is LGHDT, CDR2 YNNKEL, per germline (reference sequence). The CDR3 runs 15 residues.

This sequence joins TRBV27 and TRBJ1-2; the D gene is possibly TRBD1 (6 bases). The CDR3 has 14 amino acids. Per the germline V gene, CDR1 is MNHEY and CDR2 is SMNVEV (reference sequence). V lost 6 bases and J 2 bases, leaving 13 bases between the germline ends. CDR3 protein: CASRRTTGNYGYTF. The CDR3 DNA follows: TGTGCCAGCAGACGAACTACAGGGAACTATGGCTACACCTTC.

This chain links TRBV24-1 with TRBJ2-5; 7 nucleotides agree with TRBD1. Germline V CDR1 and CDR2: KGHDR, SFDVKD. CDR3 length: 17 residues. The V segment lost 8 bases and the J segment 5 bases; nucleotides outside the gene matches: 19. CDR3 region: CATIGIEWDRHAETQYF. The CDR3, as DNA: TGTGCCACCATAGGGATAGAGTGGGACAGACACGCGGAGACCCAGTACTTC.

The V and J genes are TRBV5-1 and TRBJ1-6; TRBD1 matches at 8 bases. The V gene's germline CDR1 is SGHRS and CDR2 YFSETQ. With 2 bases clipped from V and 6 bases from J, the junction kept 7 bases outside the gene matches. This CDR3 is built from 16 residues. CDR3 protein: CASSLREQGGNSPLHF. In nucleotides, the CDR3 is TGCGCCAGCAGCTTAAGGGAACAGGGGGGTAATTCACCCCTCCACTTT.

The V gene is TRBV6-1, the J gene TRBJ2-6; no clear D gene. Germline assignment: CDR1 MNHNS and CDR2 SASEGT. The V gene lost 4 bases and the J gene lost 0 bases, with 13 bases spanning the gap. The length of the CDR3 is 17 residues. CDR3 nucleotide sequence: TGTGCCAGCAGTGGAAGGGAAACGCTCTCTGGGGCCAACGTCCTGACTTTC. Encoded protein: CASSGRETLSGANVLTF.

The CDR3 region has the DNA TGTGCCAGCAGCTTAGGATGGAAACAGGCCACTCTCTATGGCTACACCTTC. This codes for CASSLGWKQATLYGYTF. This chain connects TRBV7-2 to TRBJ1-2, with D perhaps TRBD1 (5 bases). Germline V gene lookup returns CDR1 SGHTA and CDR2 FQGNSA. Trimming left V 1 base short and J 4 bases short, with 19 bases between. The CDR3 runs to 17 residues.